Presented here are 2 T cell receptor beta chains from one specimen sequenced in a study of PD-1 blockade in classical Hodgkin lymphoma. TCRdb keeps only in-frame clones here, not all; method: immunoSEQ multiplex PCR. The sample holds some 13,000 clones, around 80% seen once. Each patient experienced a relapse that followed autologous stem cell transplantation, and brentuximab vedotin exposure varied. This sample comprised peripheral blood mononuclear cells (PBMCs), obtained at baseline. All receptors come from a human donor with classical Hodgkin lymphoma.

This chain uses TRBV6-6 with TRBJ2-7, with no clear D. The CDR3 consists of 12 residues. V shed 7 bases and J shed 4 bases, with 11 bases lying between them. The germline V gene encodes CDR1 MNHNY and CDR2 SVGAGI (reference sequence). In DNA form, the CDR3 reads TGTGCCAGCACAAAAACAGTTTACGAGCAGTACTTC. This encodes CASTKTVYEQYF.

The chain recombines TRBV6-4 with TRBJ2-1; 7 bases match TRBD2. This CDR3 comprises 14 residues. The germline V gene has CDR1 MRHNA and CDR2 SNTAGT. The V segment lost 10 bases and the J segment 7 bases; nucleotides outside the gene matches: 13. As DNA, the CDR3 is TGTGCCACCCCGAGGGGAGGCGGGAGAAATGAGCAGTTCTTC. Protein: CATPRGGGRNEQFF.